A selection of T cell receptor beta chains follows, all from one sample in a study of blood T cell repertoires in COVID-19. Here immunoSEQ multiplex PCR was the method, and the copy in TCRdb shows in-frame clones only, minus some. This table holds roughly 24,000 clones, approximately 94% found once. The sample comprised peripheral blood. These receptors all come from a human donor in a cohort sampled during active COVID-19. The CDR3 runs from the conserved cysteine through the conserved F or W. Each record gives: D gene, clone size, V gene, J gene, CDR3 DNA, CDR3 protein. D genes are given only for firm matches. Clone size, where shown, is once, few, many, or a class for clones that have expanded.

D gene: TRBD1
clone size: NA
V gene: TRBV24-1
J gene: TRBJ2-3
CDR3 DNA: TGTGCCACCAGTGCCGTCCAGGGGGCGAAAGATACGCAGTATTTT
CDR3 protein: CATSAVQGAKDTQYF

D gene: NA
clone size: NA
V gene: TRBV27
J gene: TRBJ2-7
CDR3 DNA: TGTGCCAGCAGTTTTGGCACCTTCTACGAGCAGTACTTC
CDR3 protein: CASSFGTFYEQYF

D gene: TRBD2
clone size: NA
V gene: TRBV11-3
J gene: TRBJ2-4
CDR3 DNA: TGTGCCAGCAGCAGACTAGCGGGAGGGCCTGGAAACATTCAGTACTTC
CDR3 protein: CASSRLAGGPGNIQYF

D gene: TRBD1
clone size: NA
V gene: TRBV5-6
J gene: TRBJ2-1
CDR3 DNA: TGTGCCAGCAGCTACTCCGGGACAGAGCCCTACAATGAGCAGTTCTTC
CDR3 protein: CASSYSGTEPYNEQFF

D gene: NA
clone size: NA
V gene: TRBV7-5
J gene: TRBJ2-7
CDR3 DNA: TGTGCCAGAAGCTTGGACTGTAGCTACGAGCAGTACTTC
CDR3 protein: CARSLDCSYEQYF

D gene: NA
clone size: NA
V gene: TRBV5-1
J gene: TRBJ2-3
CDR3 DNA: TGCGCCAGCAGCGATAGGCCCTCGGGTACGCAGTATTTT
CDR3 protein: CASSDRPSGTQYF

D gene: TRBD1
clone size: NA
V gene: TRBV5-1
J gene: TRBJ2-7
CDR3 DNA: TGCGCCAGCAGCTCGGGACAGGGTGGCTACGAGCAGTACTTC
CDR3 protein: CASSSGQGGYEQYF

D gene: TRBD1
clone size: NA
V gene: TRBV5-6
J gene: TRBJ1-4
CDR3 DNA: TGTGCCAGCAGGGAGGACAGGGTGTATGAAAAACTGTTTTTT
CDR3 protein: CASREDRVYEKLFF

D gene: NA
clone size: NA
V gene: TRBV20-1
J gene: TRBJ2-2
CDR3 DNA: TGCAGTGCTAGTCCTCTTAACACCGGGGAGCTGTTTTTT
CDR3 protein: CSASPLNTGELFF

D gene: TRBD1
clone size: NA
V gene: TRBV28
J gene: TRBJ2-7
CDR3 DNA: TGTGCCAGCAGTTCTCAGGGGGTTGCCGGCTACGAGCAGTACTTC
CDR3 protein: CASSSQGVAGYEQYF

D gene: NA
clone size: NA
V gene: TRBV11-2
J gene: TRBJ2-1
CDR3 DNA: TGTGCCAGCAGCTTTAGAGGTGGGTTTCTCTTC
CDR3 protein: CASSFRGGFLF

D gene: NA
clone size: NA
V gene: TRBV6-5
J gene: TRBJ1-2
CDR3 DNA: TGTGCCAGCAGTTACTCGAAGCACTTTGGTGGCTACACCTTC
CDR3 protein: CASSYSKHFGGYTF

D gene: NA
clone size: NA
V gene: TRBV5-1
J gene: TRBJ2-2
CDR3 DNA: TGCGCCAGCAGCTTGCGTACCGGGAACACCGGGGAGCTGTTTTTT
CDR3 protein: CASSLRTGNTGELFF

D gene: TRBD2
clone size: NA
V gene: TRBV7-6
J gene: TRBJ2-3
CDR3 DNA: TGTGCCAGCAGCAAAGGACTAGCAGCAGATACGCAGTATTTT
CDR3 protein: CASSKGLAADTQYF

D gene: TRBD2
clone size: NA
V gene: TRBV6-1
J gene: TRBJ2-1
CDR3 DNA: TGTGCCAGCAGTGAGACTAGCGGGGGCAACAATGAGCAGTTCTTC
CDR3 protein: CASSETSGGNNEQFF

D gene: NA
clone size: NA
V gene: TRBV7-9
J gene: TRBJ2-6
CDR3 DNA: TGTGCCAGCAGCTCCAGGGAGGCTGGGGCCAACGTCCTGACTTTC
CDR3 protein: CASSSREAGANVLTF

D gene: NA
clone size: once
V gene: TRBV5-1
J gene: TRBJ1-1
CDR3 DNA: TGCGCCAGCACCCCCTCATCCGGGATTGGAGGGACTGAAGCTTTCTTT
CDR3 protein: CASTPSSGIGGTEAFF

D gene: TRBD1
clone size: NA
V gene: TRBV16
J gene: TRBJ2-2
CDR3 DNA: TGTGCCAGCAGCCAAAGGGGAAGGGGGCACACCGGGGAGCTGTTTTTT
CDR3 protein: CASSQRGRGHTGELFF

D gene: NA
clone size: NA
V gene: TRBV18
J gene: TRBJ1-1
CDR3 DNA: TGTGCCAGCTCACCACTAATCGCGGGAGGGACTGAAGCTTTCTTT
CDR3 protein: CASSPLIAGGTEAFF

D gene: NA
clone size: NA
V gene: TRBV5-4
J gene: TRBJ2-6
CDR3 DNA: TGTGCCAGCAGCTTCAGGGTACTACATGGGGCCAACGTCCTGACTTTC
CDR3 protein: CASSFRVLHGANVLTF

D gene: TRBD2
clone size: NA
V gene: TRBV7-6
J gene: TRBJ2-3
CDR3 DNA: TGTGCCAGCGGGGGACTAGCGGGACAACGAGGCACAGATACGCAGTATTTT
CDR3 protein: CASGGLAGQRGTDTQYF

D gene: NA
clone size: NA
V gene: TRBV6-5
J gene: TRBJ1-1
CDR3 DNA: TGTGCCAGCATCCTATTGGCGGGGACTGAAGCTTTCTTT
CDR3 protein: CASILLAGTEAFF

D gene: NA
clone size: NA
V gene: TRBV6-2/TRBV6-3
J gene: TRBJ2-5
CDR3 DNA: TGTGCCAGCAGTTACTCGGCAGGGGACCAAGAGACCCAGTACTTC
CDR3 protein: CASSYSAGDQETQYF

D gene: TRBD2
clone size: NA
V gene: TRBV6-5
J gene: TRBJ2-1
CDR3 DNA: TGTGCCAGCAGTTACGGTCGAGCGGGAGGGCGTAATGAGCAGTTCTTC
CDR3 protein: CASSYGRAGGRNEQFF

D gene: TRBD1
clone size: NA
V gene: TRBV5-1
J gene: TRBJ1-1
CDR3 DNA: TGCGCCAGCAGGGACACCGGGACAGGGCGTGAAGCTTTCTTT
CDR3 protein: CASRDTGTGREAFF